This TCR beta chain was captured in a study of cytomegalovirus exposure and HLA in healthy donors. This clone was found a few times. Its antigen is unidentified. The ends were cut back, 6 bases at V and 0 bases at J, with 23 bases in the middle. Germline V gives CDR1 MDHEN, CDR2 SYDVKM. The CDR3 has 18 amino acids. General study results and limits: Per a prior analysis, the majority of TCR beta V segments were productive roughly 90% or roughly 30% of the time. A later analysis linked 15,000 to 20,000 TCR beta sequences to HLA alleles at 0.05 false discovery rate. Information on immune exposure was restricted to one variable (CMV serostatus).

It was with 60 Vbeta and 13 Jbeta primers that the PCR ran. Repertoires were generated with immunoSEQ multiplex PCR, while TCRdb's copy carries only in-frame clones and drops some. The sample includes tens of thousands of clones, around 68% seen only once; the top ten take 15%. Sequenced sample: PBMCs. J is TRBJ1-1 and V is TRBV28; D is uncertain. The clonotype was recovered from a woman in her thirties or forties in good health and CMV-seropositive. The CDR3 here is CASSRMNWGVRMNTEAFF. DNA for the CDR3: TGTGCCAGCAGCCGTATGAACTGGGGAGTTAGGATGAACACTGAAGCTTTCTTT.